These T cell receptor beta chains were read from a single sample in a study of blood T cell repertoires in COVID-19. Method: immunoSEQ multiplex PCR; TCRdb's copy keeps in-frame clones and lacks some. The sample consists of more than 150,000 clones, approximately 79% of them appearing once. Sequenced: peripheral blood. These receptors were taken from a man aged 60 to 69 with active or convalescent COVID-19. Both conserved end residues are part of each CDR3. A D gene is named only where the DNA matches it firmly. Only some rows state a clone size, as once, few, many or a class for expanded clones.

clone_size d_call j_call v_call cdr3_nt cdr3_aa
. TRBD1 TRBJ1-1 TRBV28 TGTGCCAGCAGGGGGGAGGATTGGACAGGGTGGACTGAAGCTTTCTTT CASRGEDWTGWTEAFF
once TRBD2 TRBJ2-5 TRBV29-1 TGCAGCGTACTGCCCTATCTGTTCGAAGCGGGAGCTGAGACCCAGTACTTC CSVLPYLFEAGAETQYF
once . TRBJ1-1 TRBV29-1 TGCAGCGTTGAAGACCCGGCTTTCTTT CSVEDPAFF
few TRBD2 TRBJ2-7 TRBV5-4 TGTGCCAGCAGCCCCCTAGCGGGGGATGCCTACGAGCAGTACTTC CASSPLAGDAYEQYF
. TRBD1 TRBJ1-6 TRBV6-4 TGTGCCAGCAGTCCGAGGCCGGGACAGGGTTGGGGGCGGGCCCTCCACTTT CASSPRPGQGWGRALHF
. TRBD2 TRBJ2-1 TRBV9 TGTGCCAGCAGCCGCTCCGGGACTAGCGCCGATGAGGGGTTCTTC CASSRSGTSADEGFF
. . TRBJ2-6 TRBV19 TGTGCCAGTCGACTAGAGTCTGGGGCCAACGTCCTGACTTTC CASRLESGANVLTF
. TRBD1 TRBJ2-2 TRBV9 TGTGCCAGCAGCGAGGGGGACAGGGCCGGGGAGCTGTTTTTT CASSEGDRAGELFF
. . TRBJ2-2 TRBV18 TGTGCCAGCTCACCACCCCAGCGGCCCGCCGGGGAGCTGTTTTTT CASSPPQRPAGELFF
. . TRBJ2-1 TRBV29-1 TGCAGCGTTGAAGATGTTTGGAGGGTAACCTACAATGAGCAGTTCTTC CSVEDVWRVTYNEQFF
. TRBD1 TRBJ2-2 TRBV5-4 TGTGCCAGCAGCTTGGGGGCAGGGGGTGCCACCGGGGAGCTGTTTTTT CASSLGAGGATGELFF
. TRBD1 TRBJ1-5 TRBV7-9 TGTGCCAGCAGGTCGACAGGGGCCCGCTTCAGTAGCAATCAGCCCCAGCATTTT CASRSTGARFSSNQPQHF
. TRBD2 TRBJ2-7 TRBV5-1 TGCGCCAGCAGCGGCATAGCGGGAGTTTCCTACGAGCAGTACTTC CASSGIAGVSYEQYF
. . TRBJ1-2 TRBV30 TGTGCCTGGAGTCTCTACGGACAGTCCTATGGCTACACCTTC CAWSLYGQSYGYTF
once TRBD2 TRBJ2-2 TRBV10-3 TGTGCCATCAGTGGACGCCCTAGCGGGAGACTTGGAGGGGAGCTGTTTTTT CAISGRPSGRLGGELFF
few . TRBJ1-1 TRBV6-5 TGTGCCAGCACCTCGGGAGGGGGGAACACTGAAGCTTTCTTT CASTSGGGNTEAFF
. . TRBJ1-5 TRBV3-1/TRBV3-2 TGTGCCAGCAGCCAAGATTTTTTCGGGGGGTCAGCCGATCAGCCCCAGCATTTT CASSQDFFGGSADQPQHF
few TRBD2 TRBJ2-2 TRBV19 TGTGCCAGTAGTAAGGGACTAGCGGGGGATTTAGCGAACACCGGGGAGCTGTTTTTT CASSKGLAGDLANTGELFF
. . TRBJ2-3 TRBV29-1 TGCAGCGTTCCCGACAAGGGGGATACGCAGTATTTT CSVPDKGDTQYF
. . TRBJ2-2 TRBV11-3 TGTGCCAGCAGTACACGTTGGGGGGCGAACACCGGGGAGCTGTTTTTT CASSTRWGANTGELFF
. TRBD2 TRBJ2-1 TRBV4-3 TGCGCCAGCAGCCTGGTCTGGCGGGAGTCCTACAATGAGCAGTTCTTC CASSLVWRESYNEQFF
. TRBD1 TRBJ2-7 TRBV5-4 TGTGCCAGCAGCTTGGAACAGGGGGTCTCCTACGAGCAGTACTTC CASSLEQGVSYEQYF
few TRBD2 TRBJ2-1 TRBV4-1 TGCGCCAGCAGCCCTAGCGGGAGGGCCGGTGAGCAGTTCTTC CASSPSGRAGEQFF
once TRBD2 TRBJ2-1 TRBV6-5 TGTGCCAGCACCATGCCGGGACTACCTAATGAGCAGTTCTTC CASTMPGLPNEQFF
. TRBD2 TRBJ2-5 TRBV7-3 TGTGCCAGCAGCCCTTCTAGCGGGCTAGAGACCCAGTACTTC CASSPSSGLETQYF
. TRBD1 TRBJ1-4 TRBV11-2 TGTGCCAGCAGCTTACAGGGGGCAGCTAATGAAAAACTGTTTTTT CASSLQGAANEKLFF
. TRBD2 TRBJ2-5 TRBV5-5 TGTGCCAGCAGCCGTAGACTAGCGGGAGGCGGTGAGACCCAGTACTTC CASSRRLAGGGETQYF
few . TRBJ2-1 TRBV5-6 TGTGCCAGCAGCTTCGCCCTATACAATGAGCAGTTCTTC CASSFALYNEQFF
. . TRBJ1-1 TRBV20-1 TGCAGTGCTCGGACAGAAACAGAAGCTTTCTTT CSARTETEAFF